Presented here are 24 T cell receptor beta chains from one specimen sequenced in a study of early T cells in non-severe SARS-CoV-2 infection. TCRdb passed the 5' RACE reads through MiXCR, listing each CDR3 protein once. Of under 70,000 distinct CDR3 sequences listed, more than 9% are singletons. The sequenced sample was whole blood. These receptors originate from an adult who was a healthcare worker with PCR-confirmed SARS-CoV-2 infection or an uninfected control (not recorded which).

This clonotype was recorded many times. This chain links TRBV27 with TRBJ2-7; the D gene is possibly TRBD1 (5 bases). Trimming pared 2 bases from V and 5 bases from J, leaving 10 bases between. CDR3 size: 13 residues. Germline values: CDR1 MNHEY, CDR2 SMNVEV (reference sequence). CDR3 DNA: TGTGCCAGCAGTTTAGTAGGGGTCAACGAGCAGTACTTC. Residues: CASSLVGVNEQYF.

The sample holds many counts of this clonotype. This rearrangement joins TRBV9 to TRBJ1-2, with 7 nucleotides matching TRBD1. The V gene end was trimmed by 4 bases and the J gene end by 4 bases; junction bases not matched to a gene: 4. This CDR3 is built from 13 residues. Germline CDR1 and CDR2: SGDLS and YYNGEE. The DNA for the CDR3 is TGTGCCAGCAGCACAGGACAGGCCTATGGCTACACCTTC. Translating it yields CASSTGQAYGYTF.

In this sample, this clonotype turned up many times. The CDR3 spells CASSMAGPDTQYF. The CDR3 DNA reads TGTGCCAGTAGTATGGCAGGTCCAGATACGCAGTATTTT. The chain links TRBV19 to TRBJ2-3; D unresolved. CDR1 is LNHDA and CDR2 is SQIVND in the germline V gene (reference sequence). The V gene lost 3 bases and the J gene lost 4 bases, with 8 bases spanning the gap. CDR3 size: 13 residues.

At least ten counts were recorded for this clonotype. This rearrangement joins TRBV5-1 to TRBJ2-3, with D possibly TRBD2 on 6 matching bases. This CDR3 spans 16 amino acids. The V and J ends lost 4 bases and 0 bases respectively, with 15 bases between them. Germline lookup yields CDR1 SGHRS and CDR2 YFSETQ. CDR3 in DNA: TGCGCCAGCAGCCCGTACAGGAGGGGAAGCACAGATACGCAGTATTTT. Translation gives CASSPYRRGSTDTQYF.

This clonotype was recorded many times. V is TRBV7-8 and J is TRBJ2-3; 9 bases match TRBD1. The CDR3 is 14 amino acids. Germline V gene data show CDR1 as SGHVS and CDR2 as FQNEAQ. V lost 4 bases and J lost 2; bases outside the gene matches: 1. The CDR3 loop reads CASSWDRDTDTQYF. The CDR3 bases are TGTGCCAGCAGCTGGGACAGGGACACAGATACGCAGTATTTT.

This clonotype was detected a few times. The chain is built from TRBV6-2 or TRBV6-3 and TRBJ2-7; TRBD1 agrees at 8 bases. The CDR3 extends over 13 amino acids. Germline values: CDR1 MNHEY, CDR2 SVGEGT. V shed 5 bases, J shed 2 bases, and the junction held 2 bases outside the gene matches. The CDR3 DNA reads TGTGCCAGCAGTCTACAGGGGGCCTACGAGCAGTACTTC. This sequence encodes CASSLQGAYEQYF.

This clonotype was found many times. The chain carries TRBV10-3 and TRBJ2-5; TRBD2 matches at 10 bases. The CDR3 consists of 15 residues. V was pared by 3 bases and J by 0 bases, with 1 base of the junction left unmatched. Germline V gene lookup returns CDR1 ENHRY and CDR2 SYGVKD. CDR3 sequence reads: CAISEAGGYQETQYF. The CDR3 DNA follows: TGTGCCATCAGTGAAGCGGGGGGGTACCAAGAGACCCAGTACTTC.

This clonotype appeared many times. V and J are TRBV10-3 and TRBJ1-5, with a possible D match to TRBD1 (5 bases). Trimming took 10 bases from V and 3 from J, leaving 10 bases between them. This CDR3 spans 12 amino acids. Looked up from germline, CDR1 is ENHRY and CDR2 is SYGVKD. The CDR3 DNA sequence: TGTGCCAGCGGGGGAGACAATCAGCCCCAGCATTTT. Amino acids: CASGGDNQPQHF.

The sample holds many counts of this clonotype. The CDR3 sequence: CASSQQSHRVGLDGYTF. As DNA, the CDR3 is TGCGCCAGCAGCCAACAATCGCACAGGGTGGGGTTGGATGGCTACACCTTC. J is TRBJ1-2 and V is TRBV4-1; maybe TRBD1 (6 bases). This CDR3 is 17 amino acids long. From germline, CDR1 is MGHRA and CDR2 YSYEKL. The germline V and J ends were trimmed by 2 bases and 6 bases, with 22 bases remaining between them.

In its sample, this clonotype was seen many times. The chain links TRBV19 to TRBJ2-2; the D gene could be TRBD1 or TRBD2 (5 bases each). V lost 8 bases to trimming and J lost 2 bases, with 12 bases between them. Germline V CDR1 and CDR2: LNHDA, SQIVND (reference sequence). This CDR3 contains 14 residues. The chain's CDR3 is CASSGPYNTGELFF. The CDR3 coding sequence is TGTGCCAGTTCGGGACCATATAACACCGGGGAGCTGTTTTTT. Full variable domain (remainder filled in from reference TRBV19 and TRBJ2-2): DGGITQSPKYLFRKEGQNVTLSCEQNLNHDAMYWYRQDPGQGLRLIYYSQIVNDFQKGDIAEGYSVSREKKESFPLTVTSAQKNPTAFYLCASSGPYNTGELFFGEGSRLTVL.

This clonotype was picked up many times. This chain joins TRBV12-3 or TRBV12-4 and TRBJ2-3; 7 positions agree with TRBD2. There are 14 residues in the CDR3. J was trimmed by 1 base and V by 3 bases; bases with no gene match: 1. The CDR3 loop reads CASSFREGTDTQYF. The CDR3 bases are TGTGCCAGCAGTTTCCGGGAGGGCACAGATACGCAGTATTTT.

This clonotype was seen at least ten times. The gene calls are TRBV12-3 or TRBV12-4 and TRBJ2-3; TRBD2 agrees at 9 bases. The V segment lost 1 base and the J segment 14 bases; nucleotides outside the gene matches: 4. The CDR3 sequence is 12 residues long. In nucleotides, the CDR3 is TGTGCCAGCAGTTTAGGGCGGGGGGGGCCGTATTTT. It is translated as CASSLGRGGPYF.

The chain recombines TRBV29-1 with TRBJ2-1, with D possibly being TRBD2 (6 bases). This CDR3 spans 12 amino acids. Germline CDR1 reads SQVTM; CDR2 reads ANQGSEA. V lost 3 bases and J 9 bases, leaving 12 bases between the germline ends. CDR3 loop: CSVETSWPEQFF. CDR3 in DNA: TGCAGCGTTGAGACTAGTTGGCCTGAGCAGTTCTTC.

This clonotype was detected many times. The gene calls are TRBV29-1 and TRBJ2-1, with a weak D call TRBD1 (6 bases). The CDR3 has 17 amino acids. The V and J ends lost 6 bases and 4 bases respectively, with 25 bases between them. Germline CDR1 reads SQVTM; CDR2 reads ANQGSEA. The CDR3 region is CSVASQGGRSVYNEQFF. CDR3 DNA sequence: TGCAGCGTAGCTTCCCAAGGGGGTAGGTCTGTGTACAATGAGCAGTTCTTC.

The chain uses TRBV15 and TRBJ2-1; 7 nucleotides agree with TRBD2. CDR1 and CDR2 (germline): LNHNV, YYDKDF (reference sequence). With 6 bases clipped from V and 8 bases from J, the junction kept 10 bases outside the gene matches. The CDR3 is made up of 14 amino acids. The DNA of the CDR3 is TGTGCCACCAGACCGGGAGGTAGCATAGATGAGCAGTTCTTC. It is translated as CATRPGGSIDEQFF.

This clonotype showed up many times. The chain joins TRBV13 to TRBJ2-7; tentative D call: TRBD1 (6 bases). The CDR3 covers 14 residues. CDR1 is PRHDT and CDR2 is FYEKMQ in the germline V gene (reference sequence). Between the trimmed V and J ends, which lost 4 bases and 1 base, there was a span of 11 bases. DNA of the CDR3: TGTGCCAGCAGCTCCGCGACAGGTTCCTACGAGCAGTACTTC. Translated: CASSSATGSYEQYF.

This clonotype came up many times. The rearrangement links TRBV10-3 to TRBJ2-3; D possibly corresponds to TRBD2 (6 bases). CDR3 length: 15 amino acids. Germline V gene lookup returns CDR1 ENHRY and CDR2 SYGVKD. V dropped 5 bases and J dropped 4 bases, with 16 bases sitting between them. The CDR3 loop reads CAISNGTPWADTQYF. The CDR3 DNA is TGTGCCATCAGTAACGGGACTCCCTGGGCAGATACGCAGTATTTT.

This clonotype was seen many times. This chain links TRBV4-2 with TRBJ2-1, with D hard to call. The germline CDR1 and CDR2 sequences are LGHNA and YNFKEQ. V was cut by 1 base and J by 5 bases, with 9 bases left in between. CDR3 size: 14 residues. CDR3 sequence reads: CASSQAGNNNEQFF. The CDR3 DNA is TGTGCCAGCAGCCAAGCGGGCAACAACAATGAGCAGTTCTTC.

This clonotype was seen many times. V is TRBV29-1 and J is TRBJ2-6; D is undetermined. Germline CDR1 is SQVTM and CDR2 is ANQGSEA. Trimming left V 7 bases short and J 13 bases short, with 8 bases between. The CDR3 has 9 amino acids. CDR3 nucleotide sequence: TGCAGCGCCCCCCTTGTCCTGACTTTC. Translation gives CSAPLVLTF.

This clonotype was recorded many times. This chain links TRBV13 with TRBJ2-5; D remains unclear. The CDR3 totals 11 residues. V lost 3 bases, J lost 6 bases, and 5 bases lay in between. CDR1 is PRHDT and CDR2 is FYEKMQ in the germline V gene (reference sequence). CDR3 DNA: TGTGCCAGCAGCTTCTCCCAGACCCAGTACTTC. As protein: CASSFSQTQYF.

The CDR3 here is CSVTGQDSYGYTF. The CDR3 DNA is TGCAGCGTTACGGGACAGGACTCCTATGGCTACACCTTC. This chain joins TRBV29-1 and TRBJ1-2; 8 bases align to TRBD1. Germline V gives CDR1 SQVTM, CDR2 ANQGSEA. V dropped 5 bases and J dropped 4; count of bases not matched to a gene: 6. This CDR3 is 13 amino acids long.

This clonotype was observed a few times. Written as DNA, the CDR3 is TGTGCTAGTGGTTTGGTTCCTCCGCCGGGAGCTTTCTTT. This sequence encodes CASGLVPPPGAFF. The rearrangement uses TRBV12-5 and TRBJ1-1; no clear D. The germline gives CDR1 LGHNT, CDR2 FRNRAP. The CDR3 totals 13 residues. The V and J ends lost 0 bases and 10 bases respectively, with 12 bases between them.

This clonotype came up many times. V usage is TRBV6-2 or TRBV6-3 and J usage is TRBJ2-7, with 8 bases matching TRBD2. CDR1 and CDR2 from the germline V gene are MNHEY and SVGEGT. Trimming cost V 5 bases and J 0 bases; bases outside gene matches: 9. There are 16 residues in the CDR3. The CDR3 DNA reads TGTGCCAGCAGTACCTATGGGACTAGGACCTCCTACGAGCAGTACTTC. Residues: CASSTYGTRTSYEQYF.

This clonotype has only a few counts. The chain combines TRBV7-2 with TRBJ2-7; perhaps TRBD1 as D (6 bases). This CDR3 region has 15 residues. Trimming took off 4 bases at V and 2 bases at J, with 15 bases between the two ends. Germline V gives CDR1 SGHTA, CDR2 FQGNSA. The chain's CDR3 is CASSSQGILTYEQYF. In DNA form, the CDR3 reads TGTGCCAGCAGCTCCCAGGGGATACTCACCTACGAGCAGTACTTC.